These 32 T cell receptor beta chains were all obtained from the same sample, sequenced in a study of identical twins. TCRdb processed the 5' RACE reads anew with MiXCR; each CDR3 protein has one entry. Of about 660,000 distinct CDR3 sequences in the sample, 8% to 9% were seen once. The same sample was also used in a study of yellow fever vaccine responses in identical twins.

The sequenced sample was PBMCs. Receptor source: a woman in her late teens or twenties in good health.

The chain is built from TRBV7-2 and TRBJ2-2, with TRBD2 identical over 7 bases. The CDR3 runs to 16 residues. In germline, CDR1 is SGHTA, CDR2 FQGNSA. V shed 2 bases and J 0 bases; nucleotides not matched to a gene: 3. The CDR3 nucleotides read TGTGCCAGCAGCTTAATGGCGGGGGCGAACACCGGGGAGCTGTTTTTT. The encoded protein is CASSLMAGANTGELFF.

The chain has TRBV5-1 and TRBJ2-5; D tentatively reads TRBD1 or TRBD2 (5 bases each). The ends were cut back, 7 bases at V and 2 bases at J, with 15 bases in the middle. Per the germline V gene, CDR1 is SGHRS and CDR2 is YFSETQ. CDR3 size: 14 residues. Here the CDR3 DNA reads TGCGCCAGCGGGCTCCACGGGGCTCAAGAGACCCAGTACTTC. This gives the protein CASGLHGAQETQYF. The full variable domain, completed using reference TRBV5-1 and TRBJ2-5, is KAGVTQTPRYLIKTRGQQVTLSCSPISGHRSVSWYQQTPGQGLQFLFEYFSETQRNKGNFPGRFSGRQFSNSRSEMNVSTLELGDSALYLCASGLHGAQETQYFGPGTRLLVL.

There are a few counts of this clonotype. J is TRBJ1-6 and V is TRBV15; D not certain. Germline CDR1 reads LNHNV; CDR2 reads YYDKDF (reference sequence). The CDR3 spans 13 residues. The V end was cut by 8 bases, the J end by 0 bases, with 5 bases between. Here the CDR3 reads CATGSSYNSPLHF. The CDR3, as DNA: TGTGCCACCGGAAGCTCCTATAATTCACCCCTCCACTTT.

V is TRBV7-8 and J is TRBJ2-2, with 12 bases lining up with TRBD2. Germline CDR1 is SGHVS and CDR2 is FQNEAQ. CDR3 length equals 15 residues. V lost 5 bases to trimming and J lost 6 bases; unmatched junction nucleotides: 4. CDR3 protein: CASSMTSGSSGELFF. CDR3 nucleotides: TGTGCCAGCAGCATGACTAGCGGGAGCTCCGGGGAGCTGTTTTTT.

A word on this clonotype: This likely comes from a read error, as the CDR3 has no conserved phenylalanine or tryptophan at its end. CDR3 residues: CAISPGPLTGELFC. The CDR3 DNA follows: TGTGCCATCAGCCCCGGACCCCTCACCGGGGAACTGTTTTGT. The rearrangement joins TRBV5-5 to TRBJ2-2; possibly TRBD2 for D (5 bases). Germline V CDR1 and CDR2: SGHKS, YYEKEE (reference sequence). This CDR3 contains 14 residues.

This clonotype has a count of ten or more. The chain links TRBV4-3 to TRBJ2-7; 8 bases map to TRBD1. CDR1 and CDR2 from the germline V gene are LGHNA and YSLEER. The trim removed 1 base at V and 3 bases at J, leaving 2 bases unmatched. CDR3 length equals 14 residues. CDR3 protein: CASSQATGGYEQYF. In DNA form, the CDR3 reads TGCGCCAGCAGCCAAGCCACAGGGGGCTACGAGCAGTACTTC.

This clonotype was found a few times. The chain has TRBV24-1 and TRBJ2-3; 7 bases align to TRBD2. V was clipped by 4 bases and J by 0 bases; unmatched bases: 9. CDR3 length equals 17 residues. CDR1 and CDR2 (germline): KGHDR, SFDVKD. The CDR3, as DNA: TGTGCCACCAGTGAGGTCGGGGGAGCGGGGAGCACAGATACGCAGTATTTT. It encodes CATSEVGGAGSTDTQYF.

In this sample, this clonotype turned up a few times. The V call is TRBV7-6, the J call TRBJ2-5; 9 nucleotides line up with TRBD1. There are 18 residues in the CDR3. Germline V gives CDR1 SGHVS, CDR2 FNYEAQ. Losses at the gene ends were 4 bases for V and 3 bases for J; bases not matched to a gene: 15. Here the CDR3 reads CASSSRPGQGFREETQYF. The CDR3 DNA follows: TGTGCCAGCAGCTCCAGACCGGGACAGGGTTTCAGAGAAGAGACCCAGTACTTC.

This clonotype was observed a few times. In DNA, the CDR3 is TGTGCCAGCCGCATGAGGGGTCTCGCGGGGGGGGTGGGTCCCGGATACAATGAGCAGTTCTTC. This translates into CASRMRGLAGGVGPGYNEQFF. This rearrangement joins TRBV6-2 or TRBV6-3 to TRBJ2-1, with 9 bases lining up with TRBD2. Germline V CDR1 and CDR2: MNHEY, SVGEGT. This CDR3 contains 21 residues. The J segment lost 4 bases and the V segment lost 8 bases, leaving 27 bases of the junction unmatched.

J is TRBJ2-7 and V is TRBV12-3 or TRBV12-4; D is undetermined. The CDR3 is 14 amino acids. V was pared by 3 bases and J by 2 bases, with 11 bases between. CDR3 region: CASSFQGRTYEQYF. CDR3 nucleotides: TGTGCCAGCAGTTTCCAAGGCAGGACCTACGAGCAGTACTTC.

This clonotype was seen many times. This chain uses TRBV20-1 with TRBJ2-5, with unresolved D. The length of the CDR3 is 12 residues. Per germline, CDR1 DFQATT and CDR2 SNEGSKA (reference sequence). V shed 6 bases and J shed 5 bases, with 13 bases lying between them. This chain's CDR3 is CSAKRGGETQYF. The CDR3 region has the DNA TGCAGTGCCAAGAGAGGTGGGGAGACCCAGTACTTC.

This sequence joins TRBV28 and TRBJ1-1, with D possibly being TRBD1 (6 bases). This CDR3 region has 15 residues. CDR1 MDHEN and CDR2 SYDVKM come from the germline V gene. V lost 2 bases and J 3 bases, leaving 13 bases between the germline ends. The CDR3 DNA follows: TGTGCCAGCAGTTTAGTATTTGCAGGGGACACTGAAGCTTTCTTT. Translated, it gives CASSLVFAGDTEAFF.

The CDR3 sequence is CASSFAGRWSAQETQYF. CDR3 DNA: TGTGCCAGCAGTTTCGCAGGACGGTGGTCGGCACAAGAGACCCAGTACTTC. The chain combines TRBV28 with TRBJ2-5; D is undetermined. Deletions cut 3 bases from V and 2 bases from J, with 19 bases between. The CDR3 contains 17 residues. Per germline, CDR1 MDHEN and CDR2 SYDVKM.

The table lists this clonotype with a few counts. J is TRBJ2-7 and V is TRBV7-2; TRBD1 agrees at 7 bases. Germline lookup yields CDR1 SGHTA and CDR2 FQGNSA. The trim removed 0 bases at V and 4 bases at J, leaving 3 bases unmatched. The CDR3 spans 14 residues. The CDR3 region is CASSLAGTVYEQYF. The CDR3 DNA sequence: TGTGCCAGCAGCTTAGCCGGGACAGTTTACGAGCAGTACTTC.

Ten or more counts support this clonotype. The gene calls are TRBV29-1 and TRBJ2-1; TRBD2 agrees at 12 bases. V shed 0 bases, J shed 13 bases, and the junction held 13 bases outside the gene matches. This CDR3 spans 16 amino acids. From germline, CDR1 is SQVTM and CDR2 ANQGSEA. The CDR3 coding sequence is TGCAGCGTTGAAGATCTTCCTAGCGGGGGGGTTGGTTGTCAGTTCTTC. Its protein product is CSVEDLPSGGVGCQFF.

This clonotype was counted between two and nine times. The rearrangement links TRBV2 to TRBJ2-2; 9 bases line up with TRBD2. Trimming took 8 bases from V and 6 from J; bases not matched to a gene: 13. Per the germline V gene, CDR1 is SNHLY and CDR2 is FYNNEI. The CDR3 is 16 residues long. Here the CDR3 reads CASRKPGLAISGELFF. CDR3 sequence (DNA): TGTGCCAGCCGAAAGCCGGGACTAGCTATTTCCGGGGAGCTGTTTTTT.

This clonotype was counted at least ten times. The J gene is TRBJ2-1, the V gene TRBV6-2 or TRBV6-3, with D perhaps matching TRBD2 (5 bases). Germline CDR1 reads MNHEY; CDR2 reads SVGEGT. The CDR3 consists of 16 residues. Trimming removed 0 bases from V and 2 bases from J, with 11 bases in between. CDR3 nucleotide sequence: TGTGCCAGCAGTTACTCGGCCGGGAAAACCTACAATGAGCAGTTCTTC. Its protein product is CASSYSAGKTYNEQFF.

V is TRBV6-2 or TRBV6-3 and J is TRBJ1-5, with TRBD1 matching 9 bases. This CDR3 is 13 amino acids long. The germline gives CDR1 MNHEY, CDR2 SVGEGT. V lost 7 bases to trimming and J lost 4 bases; unmatched junction nucleotides: 2. The CDR3 coding sequence is TGTGCCAGCACAGGGACAGGGAATCAGCCCCAGCATTTT. Amino acids: CASTGTGNQPQHF.

This clonotype was seen a handful of times. The rearrangement links TRBV6-2 or TRBV6-3 to TRBJ2-7; a weak D match, TRBD2 (6 bases). This CDR3 has 13 residues. CDR1 and CDR2 (germline): MNHEY, SVGEGT. V shed 5 bases and J shed 5 bases, with 13 bases lying between them. CDR3: CASSRRLVHEQYF. The CDR3 bases are TGTGCCAGCAGTCGGCGACTAGTCCACGAGCAGTACTTC.

This clonotype was picked up one time. This chain uses TRBV5-1 with TRBJ1-6, with TRBD1 as a possible D gene (6 bases). This CDR3 region has 16 residues. The V gene's germline CDR1 is SGHRS and CDR2 YFSETQ. With 0 bases removed from V and 1 base from J, the gap between germline ends came to 8 bases. The CDR3 DNA is TGCGCCAGCAGCTTGGAACAGGGATCCTATAATTCACCCCTCCACTTT. Translation: CASSLEQGSYNSPLHF. Filled out from reference TRBV5-1 and TRBJ1-6, the complete variable domain reads KAGVTQTPRYLIKTRGQQVTLSCSPISGHRSVSWYQQTPGQGLQFLFEYFSETQRNKGNFPGRFSGRQFSNSRSEMNVSTLELGDSALYLCASSLEQGSYNSPLHFGNGTRLTVT.

This clonotype has just a few counts. This chain joins TRBV6-2 or TRBV6-3 and TRBJ2-1, with D unresolved. The CDR3 is 15 residues long. Trimming shortened V by 2 bases and J by 4 bases, and 12 bases separated the two germline ends. CDR1 is MNHEY and CDR2 is SVGEGT in the germline V gene. CDR3: CASSYVPSPYNEQFF. CDR3 nucleotides: TGTGCCAGCAGTTACGTCCCCAGCCCATACAATGAGCAGTTCTTC.

J is TRBJ2-5 and V is TRBV6-2 or TRBV6-3; 7 positions agree with TRBD2. Per the germline V gene, CDR1 is MNHEY and CDR2 is SVGEGT. Unmatched junction bases numbered 7, after V lost 10 bases and J lost 5 bases. CDR3 length equals 12 residues. CDR3 nucleotide sequence: TGTGCCACAGGGAGGGGAGAGGAGACCCAGTACTTC. Translating gives CATGRGEETQYF.

The chain joins TRBV27 to TRBJ2-1; possibly TRBD1 or TRBD2 for D (5 bases each). The V gene lost 3 bases and the J gene lost 6 bases, with 12 bases spanning the gap. Germline values: CDR1 MNHEY, CDR2 SMNVEV (reference sequence). This CDR3 is built from 14 residues. The CDR3 is CASSFGGSGNEQFF. Here the CDR3 DNA reads TGTGCCAGCAGTTTTGGGGGATCGGGCAATGAGCAGTTCTTC.

This clonotype has at least ten counts. This chain connects TRBV14 to TRBJ2-7; maybe TRBD1 (7 bases). V shed 2 bases and J shed 7 bases, with 12 bases lying between them. This CDR3 spans 13 amino acids. From germline, CDR1 is SGHDN and CDR2 FVKESK. CDR3 DNA: TGTGCCAGCAGCCAAACTGCAGGGGGGGAGCAGTACTTC. Amino acids: CASSQTAGGEQYF.

Only a few counts were recorded for this clonotype. V gene TRBV14 combines with J gene TRBJ2-4; TRBD2 is a possible D gene (5 bases). The ends were cut back, 4 bases at V and 0 bases at J, with 13 bases in the middle. The CDR3 has 16 amino acids. Per the germline V gene, CDR1 is SGHDN and CDR2 is FVKESK. The CDR3 DNA sequence: TGTGCCAGCAGCCCCGGACTCCAACTAGCCAAAAACATTCAGTACTTC. It yields the protein CASSPGLQLAKNIQYF.

In its sample, this clonotype was seen a few times. The gene calls are TRBV20-1 and TRBJ1-5, with TRBD1 identical over 8 bases. Germline loops: CDR1 DFQATT, CDR2 SNEGSKA (reference sequence). CDR3 length equals 16 residues. J lost 6 bases, V lost 0 bases, and 10 bases had no gene match. The CDR3 region has the DNA TGCAGTGCTAGAGAGCTACAGGGGGTACCTCTTCAGCCCCAGCATTTT. Residues: CSARELQGVPLQPQHF.

This clonotype was observed at least ten times. The chain links TRBV25-1 to TRBJ2-7, with 10 bases fitting TRBD1. This CDR3 spans 14 amino acids. Germline V gene data show CDR1 as MGHDK and CDR2 as SYGVNS. J gave up 6 bases and V 6 bases, and 8 bases lay outside the gene matches. The CDR3, as DNA: TGTGCCAGCAGCGGGGGACAGGGGAGGGGCGAGCAGTACTTC. Residues: CASSGGQGRGEQYF.

This clonotype was seen at least ten times. V usage is TRBV5-1 and J usage is TRBJ2-7; no firm D call. The CDR3 length is 16 residues. Germline CDR1 SGHRS, CDR2 YFSETQ. The V end lost 0 bases, the J end lost 0 bases, and 13 bases lay between the germline ends. The DNA of the CDR3 is TGCGCCAGCAGCTTGGGGCGGCACGAAAGCTCCTACGAGCAGTACTTC. It is translated as CASSLGRHESSYEQYF.

The J gene is TRBJ2-6, the V gene TRBV4-1; D ambiguous. This CDR3 has 21 residues. Deletions cut 0 bases from V and 0 bases from J, with 21 bases between. Germline-derived CDR1 and CDR2 are MGHRA and YSYEKL. Written as DNA, the CDR3 is TGCGCCAGCAGCCAAGATCGTATGAGCGACCTCATCCTCTCTGGGGCCAACGTCCTGACTTTC. Translated, it gives CASSQDRMSDLILSGANVLTF.

The chain is built from TRBV5-6 and TRBJ2-7; D gene ambiguous. The CDR3 totals 18 residues. CDR1 is SGHDT, CDR2 YYEEEE, per germline. The V gene lost 2 bases and the J gene lost 4 bases, with 25 bases spanning the gap. DNA for the CDR3: TGTGCCAGCAGCTTCAAGTCGACCGTTCGCAGACCCCGTTACGAGCAGTACTTC. This gives the protein CASSFKSTVRRPRYEQYF.

This clonotype was recorded a few times. The rearrangement uses TRBV11-1 and TRBJ2-7, with D possibly being TRBD1 (6 bases). The CDR3 covers 13 residues. Germline CDR1 is SGHAT and CDR2 is FQDESV (reference sequence). Trimming took off 8 bases at V and 1 base at J, with 12 bases between the two ends. The CDR3 DNA reads as TGTGCCAGCGGGACAACGGCTTCCTACGAGCAGTACTTC. Translating gives CASGTTASYEQYF.

This clonotype occurred a few times. The chain employs TRBV5-1 and TRBJ2-7; the D is unclear. This CDR3 is built from 13 residues. Germline CDR1 SGHRS, CDR2 YFSETQ. Trimming removed 4 bases from V and 1 base from J, with 9 bases in between. CDR3 sequence: CASSGNLSYEQYF. CDR3 sequence (DNA): TGCGCCAGCAGCGGAAACCTTTCCTACGAGCAGTACTTC.